Listed below are T cell receptor beta chains from one sample, sequenced in a study of shared clonotypes between healthy human individuals. The repertoire was sequenced with immunoSEQ multiplex PCR; TCRdb's copy has only in-frame clones and lacks some. This table has around 2,000,000 clones, about 95% appearing once. The sample taken for sequencing was naive CD8+ T cells sorted from blood. The receptor source for this set is a man between 18 and 35 years old in good health. Each CDR3 is given with its conserved first and last residue. Fields, in order: D gene, V gene, J gene, clone size, CDR3 length, CDR3 protein, CDR3 DNA. A D gene is named only where the DNA matches it firmly. The listing skips clone size in some rows; elsewhere it reads once, few, many or a size class.

D gene: -; V gene: TRBV7-6; J gene: TRBJ2-5; clone size: -; CDR3 length: 14; CDR3 protein: CASSPDIYQETQYF; CDR3 DNA: TGTGCCAGCAGCCCAGACATCTACCAAGAGACCCAGTACTTC
D gene: -; V gene: TRBV28; J gene: TRBJ2-1; clone size: -; CDR3 length: 12; CDR3 protein: CATNRADGEQFF; CDR3 DNA: TGTGCCACGAACAGGGCGGACGGTGAGCAGTTCTTC
D gene: -; V gene: TRBV6-5; J gene: TRBJ1-1; clone size: -; CDR3 length: 13; CDR3 protein: CASSYSQFTEAFF; CDR3 DNA: TGTGCCAGCAGTTACTCCCAGTTCACTGAAGCTTTCTTT
D gene: TRBD2; V gene: TRBV11-2; J gene: TRBJ2-5; clone size: -; CDR3 length: 16; CDR3 protein: CASSSSGLADQETQYF; CDR3 DNA: TGTGCCAGCAGCTCCTCCGGACTAGCAGACCAAGAGACCCAGTACTTC
D gene: -; V gene: TRBV7-9; J gene: TRBJ1-4; clone size: -; CDR3 length: 16; CDR3 protein: CASSDWDRATNEKLFF; CDR3 DNA: TGTGCCAGCAGCGACTGGGACCGAGCAACTAATGAAAAACTGTTTTTT
D gene: -; V gene: TRBV9; J gene: TRBJ2-3; clone size: -; CDR3 length: 17; CDR3 protein: CASSVSLIGNSTDTQYF; CDR3 DNA: TGTGCCAGCAGCGTTTCCCTTATCGGGAATAGCACAGATACGCAGTATTTT
D gene: TRBD2; V gene: TRBV10-1; J gene: TRBJ2-5; clone size: -; CDR3 length: 16; CDR3 protein: CASSAVAGGSQETQYF; CDR3 DNA: TGCGCCAGCAGTGCGGTAGCGGGGGGGTCTCAAGAGACCCAGTACTTC
D gene: -; V gene: TRBV9; J gene: TRBJ2-7; clone size: -; CDR3 length: 14; CDR3 protein: CASSVGGSSYEQYF; CDR3 DNA: TGTGCCAGCAGCGTTGGGGGTAGCTCCTACGAGCAGTACTTC
D gene: TRBD1; V gene: TRBV5-1; J gene: TRBJ1-2; clone size: -; CDR3 length: 15; CDR3 protein: CASSSGTGDINGYTF; CDR3 DNA: TGCGCCAGCAGCTCCGGGACAGGAGACATAAATGGCTACACCTTC
D gene: -; V gene: TRBV9; J gene: TRBJ2-1; clone size: -; CDR3 length: 16; CDR3 protein: CASSDPGETGIDEQFF; CDR3 DNA: TGTGCCAGCAGCGACCCCGGGGAAACCGGAATCGATGAGCAGTTCTTC
D gene: TRBD1; V gene: TRBV19; J gene: TRBJ1-6; clone size: -; CDR3 length: 15; CDR3 protein: CASSETGQGDSPLHF; CDR3 DNA: TGTGCCAGTAGTGAAACGGGACAGGGGGATTCACCCCTCCACTTT
D gene: TRBD1; V gene: TRBV4-1; J gene: TRBJ2-7; clone size: -; CDR3 length: 16; CDR3 protein: CASSQVWDRGLYEQYF; CDR3 DNA: TGCGCCAGCAGCCAAGTTTGGGACAGGGGTCTCTACGAGCAGTACTTC
D gene: -; V gene: TRBV5-4; J gene: TRBJ2-7; clone size: -; CDR3 length: 14; CDR3 protein: CASSLGDAPYEQYF; CDR3 DNA: TGTGCCAGCAGCCTCGGGGACGCCCCCTACGAGCAGTACTTC
D gene: TRBD2; V gene: TRBV18; J gene: TRBJ2-3; clone size: -; CDR3 length: 19; CDR3 protein: CASSPPGTSGGTSPDTQYF; CDR3 DNA: TGTGCCAGCTCACCACCTGGGACTAGCGGGGGGACATCCCCAGATACGCAGTATTTT
D gene: -; V gene: TRBV30; J gene: TRBJ2-7; clone size: -; CDR3 length: 13; CDR3 protein: CAWSYGYSYEQYF; CDR3 DNA: TGTGCCTGGAGTTACGGGTACTCCTACGAGCAGTACTTC
D gene: TRBD1; V gene: TRBV10-3; J gene: TRBJ2-7; clone size: -; CDR3 length: 12; CDR3 protein: CAIRDSSYEQYF; CDR3 DNA: TGTGCCATACGGGACAGCTCCTACGAGCAGTACTTC
D gene: TRBD2; V gene: TRBV7-9; J gene: TRBJ2-5; clone size: -; CDR3 length: 15; CDR3 protein: CASSLFAGGLETQYF; CDR3 DNA: TGTGCCAGCAGCTTATTCGCGGGGGGCTTGGAGACCCAGTACTTC
D gene: TRBD2; V gene: TRBV6-5; J gene: TRBJ2-1; clone size: once; CDR3 length: 14; CDR3 protein: CASSYGGSQNEQFF; CDR3 DNA: TGTGCCAGCAGTTACGGCGGGAGTCAGAATGAGCAGTTCTTC
D gene: -; V gene: TRBV28; J gene: TRBJ2-3; clone size: -; CDR3 length: 15; CDR3 protein: CASSPTSFGTDTQYF; CDR3 DNA: TGTGCCAGCAGTCCTACGAGCTTCGGCACAGATACGCAGTATTTT
D gene: -; V gene: TRBV27; J gene: TRBJ2-1; clone size: -; CDR3 length: 18; CDR3 protein: CASSLYEGGPKFYNEQFF; CDR3 DNA: TGTGCCAGCAGTTTGTACGAGGGGGGGCCCAAATTCTACAATGAGCAGTTCTTC
D gene: -; V gene: TRBV7-8; J gene: TRBJ1-1; clone size: -; CDR3 length: 17; CDR3 protein: CASSLVLLGAVNTEAFF; CDR3 DNA: TGTGCCAGCAGCTTAGTCCTCCTCGGGGCAGTGAACACTGAAGCTTTCTTT
D gene: -; V gene: TRBV2; J gene: TRBJ1-2; clone size: -; CDR3 length: 15; CDR3 protein: CASSPFYGTDYGYTF; CDR3 DNA: TGTGCCAGCAGTCCCTTCTATGGGACCGACTATGGCTACACCTTC
D gene: -; V gene: TRBV2; J gene: TRBJ2-5; clone size: -; CDR3 length: 15; CDR3 protein: CASSEAGSAQETQYF; CDR3 DNA: TGTGCCAGCAGTGAAGCGGGGTCAGCCCAAGAGACCCAGTACTTC